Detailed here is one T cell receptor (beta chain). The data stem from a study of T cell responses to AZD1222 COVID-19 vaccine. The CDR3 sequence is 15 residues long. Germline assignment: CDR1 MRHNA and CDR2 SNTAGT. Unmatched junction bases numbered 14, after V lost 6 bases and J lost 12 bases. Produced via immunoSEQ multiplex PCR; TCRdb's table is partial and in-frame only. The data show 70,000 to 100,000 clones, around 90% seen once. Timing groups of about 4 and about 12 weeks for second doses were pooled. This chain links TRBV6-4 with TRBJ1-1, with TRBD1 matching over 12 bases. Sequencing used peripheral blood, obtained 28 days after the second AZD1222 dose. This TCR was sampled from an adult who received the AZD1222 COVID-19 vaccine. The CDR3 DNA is TGTGCCAGCAGGGAGGTTGGGACAGGGGGCAGGAGGACTTTCTTT. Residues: CASREVGTGGRRTFF.